This T cell receptor beta chain was observed in a study of chemoradiotherapy in HPV16-positive cancers. On the study more broadly: Functional T-cell assays on a couple of HPV16-positive patients' cells defined candidate HPV-specific clones and common TCR motifs. Study findings and constraints: Candidate HPV-specific clones and E7-related TCR motifs grew in tumor during treatment. For HPV16-positive patients, expanding HPV-responsive T cells associated with longer recurrence-free survival.

This CDR3 contains 15 residues. J lost 8 bases, V lost 5 bases, and 6 bases had no gene match. Germline assignment: CDR1 SGHTA and CDR2 FQGNSA. The count of this clone is one. Its antigen is undetermined. The repertoire was sequenced with immunoSEQ multiplex PCR; TCRdb's copy has only in-frame clones and lacks some. The profile shows approximately 20,000 clones, 75% to 90% of them singletons. Repeated repertoire sampling spanned the course of chemoradiotherapy. The chain couples TRBV7-2 to TRBJ2-1, with 13 bases identical to TRBD2. This TCR came from a human donor with HPV-associated anogenital cancer. The sequences come from blood, collected from a patient who underwent chemoradiotherapy. The CDR3 nucleotides read TGTGCCAGCAGCCGTCGACTAGCGGGGGGCCATGAGCAGTTCTTC. Its translation is CASSRRLAGGHEQFF.